These 14 T cell receptor beta chains were all obtained from the same sample, sequenced in a study of human T cells and chemical hapten exposure. Using its own MiXCR run on the RACE reads, TCRdb lists one record per CDR3 protein. Here the sample spans about 260,000 distinct CDR3 sequences, approximately 8.4% being singletons. Time point noted: pre-sensitization, week 0. The treatment was: therapeutic diphenylcyclopropenone sensitization with weekly scalp DPC. The source material was whole blood, sampled in connection with sensitization to the hapten diphenylcyclopropenone (DPC). Receptors originate from a woman aged 40 to 50 with alopecia areata. Some clones in this sample may be carry-over from other donors' samples.

This clonotype turned up a few times. This chain links TRBV10-3 with TRBJ2-7; the D call may be TRBD1 or TRBD2 (5 bases each). The CDR3 consists of 14 residues. CDR1 is ENHRY, CDR2 SYGVKD, per germline. The ends were cut back, 4 bases at V and 7 bases at J, with 17 bases in the middle. CDR3 sequence reads: CAISVGPRAGEQYF. In DNA, the CDR3 is TGTGCCATCAGTGTGGGACCCAGGGCTGGGGAGCAGTACTTC.

In DNA form, the CDR3 reads TGCAGTGCTAGAGAGTACAGCGGGAGTAGCACAGATACGCAGTATTTT. As protein: CSAREYSGSSTDTQYF. The chain employs TRBV20-1 and TRBJ2-3; TRBD2 matches 8 bases. CDR1 DFQATT and CDR2 SNEGSKA come from the germline V gene (reference sequence). Unmatched junction bases numbered 5, after V lost 0 bases and J lost 0 bases. CDR3 length: 16 residues.

V gene TRBV5-1 combines with J gene TRBJ2-3; TRBD2 aligns across 12 bases. V lost 4 bases and J lost 3; bases outside the gene matches: 9. CDR1 is SGHRS and CDR2 is YFSETQ in the germline V gene. CDR3 length: 17 amino acids. CDR3 in DNA: TGCGCCAGCAGCGTCGGCCGACTAGCGGGAGAGACAGATACGCAGTATTTT. Translating it yields CASSVGRLAGETDTQYF.

This clonotype came up a few times. The CDR3 DNA sequence: TGCAGCGTTTCACATCTTCAGGGGGAGACCCAGTACTTC. It is translated as CSVSHLQGETQYF. The V and J genes are TRBV29-1 and TRBJ2-5, with D perhaps matching TRBD1 (6 bases). The V gene's germline CDR1 is SQVTM and CDR2 ANQGSEA. This CDR3 has 13 residues. The V end lost 5 bases, the J end lost 5 bases, and 15 bases lay between the germline ends. The variable domain in full, with the rest retrieved from reference TRBV29-1 and TRBJ2-5, is SAVISQKPSRDICQRGTSLTIQCQVDSQVTMMFWYRQQPGQSLTLIATANQGSEATYESGFVIDKFPISRPNLTFSTLTVSNMSPEDSSIYLCSVSHLQGETQYFGPGTRLLVL.

The chain has TRBV2 and TRBJ2-5; a weak D match, TRBD1 (5 bases). This CDR3 is built from 14 residues. Germline-derived CDR1 and CDR2 are SNHLY and FYNNEI. V was pared by 1 base and J by 6 bases, with 12 bases between. The CDR3 bases are TGTGCCAGCAGTGAAGGGCGGCAGGGAAAGACCCAGTACTTC. Translating gives CASSEGRQGKTQYF.

Only a few counts were recorded for this clonotype. J is TRBJ2-1 and V is TRBV20-1, with 9 bases matching TRBD2. The germline V gene has CDR1 DFQATT and CDR2 SNEGSKA (reference sequence). V lost 5 bases and J lost 2; bases outside the gene matches: 4. The CDR3 length is 14 residues. The CDR3 region has the DNA TGCAGTGCTGGAGGACTAGCGCCCTACAATGAGCAGTTCTTC. Its translation: CSAGGLAPYNEQFF.

This clonotype was detected only a few times. A junction end diverges from the germline sequence, so it may reflect a read error. The CDR3 DNA follows: TGTGCTAGCAGCTCCAGGGAGGCCGGGGAGCTGTTTTTT. It translates to CASSSREAGELFF. This chain uses TRBV7-7 with TRBJ2-2, with a possible D match to TRBD2 (6 bases). The CDR3 extends over 13 amino acids. Germline V lookup: CDR1 SSHAT, CDR2 FNYEAQ (reference sequence). The full variable domain, rest sourced from reference TRBV7-7 and TRBJ2-2, is GAGVSQSPRYKVTKRGQDVTLRCDPISSHATLYWYQQALGQGPEFLTYFNYEAQPDKSGLPSDRFSAERPEGSISTLTIQRTEQRDSAMYRCASSSREAGELFFGEGSRLTVL.

This clonotype was found a few times. The rearrangement joins TRBV28 to TRBJ1-4; no reliable D call. This CDR3 region has 14 residues. Between the trimmed V and J ends, which lost 2 bases and 4 bases, there was a span of 8 bases. Germline lookup yields CDR1 MDHEN and CDR2 SYDVKM. CDR3 DNA: TGTGCCAGCAGTTTAGACGGGTTTAATGAAAAACTGTTTTTT. Amino acid sequence: CASSLDGFNEKLFF.

The chain uses TRBV6-1 and TRBJ1-5; D is perhaps TRBD1 (5 bases). The CDR3 loop spans 14 amino acids. CDR1 is MNHNS, CDR2 SASEGT, per germline. Trimming took 4 bases from V and 6 from J, leaving 13 bases between them. DNA for the CDR3: TGTGCCAGCAGTGGGCCAGGGAGTGGTCAGCCCCAGCATTTT. Its translation: CASSGPGSGQPQHF.

The V and J genes are TRBV20-1 and TRBJ1-4; the D gene is possibly TRBD1 (5 bases). The CDR3 sequence is 16 residues long. The germline V gene encodes CDR1 DFQATT and CDR2 SNEGSKA (reference sequence). V was clipped by 1 base and J by 8 bases, with 20 bases between them. CDR3 nucleotides: TGCAGTGCTAGAGTTATACTGACAGTAGGAAGAGAAAAACTGTTTTTT. Its protein is CSARVILTVGREKLFF.

This clonotype occurred a few times. V gene TRBV7-2 combines with J gene TRBJ1-5, with 9 nucleotides matching TRBD1. V was clipped by 5 bases and J by 6 bases; unmatched bases: 5. Germline V CDR1 and CDR2: SGHTA, FQGNSA. The CDR3 covers 14 residues. CDR3 coding DNA: TGTGCCAGCAGCCAGGACAGGGGCACTCAGCCCCAGCATTTT. Protein product: CASSQDRGTQPQHF.

The chain's CDR3 is CSARPGGSYNEQFF. The DNA of the CDR3 is TGCAGTGCTAGACCCGGGGGCTCCTACAATGAGCAGTTCTTC. V usage is TRBV20-1 and J usage is TRBJ2-1; D is possibly TRBD2 (6 bases). CDR1 and CDR2 (germline): DFQATT, SNEGSKA (reference sequence). This CDR3 is built from 14 residues. The V end was cut by 2 bases, the J end by 0 bases, with 8 bases between.

A few counts support this clonotype. The chain couples TRBV7-2 to TRBJ2-3; 11 positions agree with TRBD2. This CDR3 spans 16 amino acids. Trimming at V came to 2 bases and at J to 4 bases, leaving 5 bases not matched to a gene. Germline V gives CDR1 SGHTA, CDR2 FQGNSA. The CDR3 spells CASSLRLAGTSDTQYF. In DNA, the CDR3 is TGTGCCAGCAGCTTAAGACTAGCGGGAACCTCAGATACGCAGTATTTT. Variable domain in full (rest from reference TRBV7-2 and TRBJ2-3): GAGVSQSPSNKVTEKGKDVELRCDPISGHTALYWYRQSLGQGLEFLIYFQGNSAPDKSGLPSDRFSAERTGGSVSTLTIQRTQQEDSAVYLCASSLRLAGTSDTQYFGPGTRLTVL.

The chain links TRBV6-2 or TRBV6-3 to TRBJ1-6, with TRBD1 identical over 7 bases. Germline V gene data show CDR1 as MNHEY and CDR2 as SVGEGT. With V trimmed by 6 bases and J by 3 bases, 5 bases remained unmatched. The CDR3 sequence is 15 residues long. The CDR3 nucleotides are TGTGCCAGCAGGGCCAACAGGGGCTATAATTCACCCCTCCACTTT. It is translated as CASRANRGYNSPLHF.